These 13 T cell receptor beta chains were all obtained from the same sample, sequenced in a study of blood T cell repertoires in COVID-19. Clones were read by immunoSEQ multiplex PCR, and TCRdb kept only the in-frame ones, dropping some. Of 150,000 to 200,000 clones listed, approximately 87% were seen once; the top ten hold 0.7% to 0.9%. Sequencing was performed on peripheral blood. These receptors originate from a young woman who had recovered from COVID-19.

The chain uses TRBV3-1 (or the pseudogene TRBV3-2) and TRBJ1-1, with 7 positions matching TRBD1. Germline CDR1 reads LGHDT; CDR2 reads YNNKEL (reference sequence). The V and J ends lost 4 bases and 2 bases, in that order; junction bases with no gene match: 4. The CDR3 is made up of 14 amino acids. The CDR3, as DNA: TGTGCCAGCAGCCGACAGGGAGTAAACACTGAAGCTTTCTTT. Its protein is CASSRQGVNTEAFF.

The chain carries TRBV30 and TRBJ1-1, with D tentatively TRBD1 (5 bases). The CDR3 runs to 13 residues. Trimming shortened V by 1 base and J by 8 bases, and 14 bases separated the two germline ends. CDR1 and CDR2 from the germline V gene are GTSNPN and SVGIG (reference sequence). The CDR3 loop is CAWSEGEGMEAFF. CDR3 in DNA: TGTGCCTGGAGTGAAGGGGAGGGAATGGAAGCTTTCTTT.

The V gene is TRBV9, the J gene TRBJ2-7, with D perhaps matching TRBD1 (5 bases). The V end was cut by 0 bases, the J end by 3 bases, with 13 bases between. Germline V gene lookup returns CDR1 SGDLS and CDR2 YYNGEE. The CDR3 covers 15 residues. CDR3 loop: CASSVAATVNYEQYF. In nucleotides, the CDR3 is TGTGCCAGCAGCGTAGCGGCGACAGTTAACTACGAGCAGTACTTC.

In its sample, this clone was seen a few times. The chain joins TRBV5-4 to TRBJ1-4; D ambiguous. V was cut by 4 bases and J by 8 bases, with 15 bases left in between. Per the germline V gene, CDR1 is SGHNT and CDR2 is YYREEE (reference sequence). The CDR3 is 14 amino acids. The CDR3 here is CASSDRGIGEKLFF. CDR3 nucleotide sequence: TGTGCCAGCAGCGACCGGGGTATAGGGGAAAAACTGTTTTTT.

The V gene is TRBV10-3, the J gene TRBJ2-5; TRBD2 agrees at 16 bases. The CDR3 loop spans 17 amino acids. V dropped 7 bases and J dropped 5; count of bases not matched to a gene: 10. In germline, CDR1 is ENHRY, CDR2 SYGVKD. As DNA, the CDR3 is TGTGCCATCAAATCGGGACTAGCGGGGGGGCCTCAGGAGACCCAGTACTTC. Amino acids: CAIKSGLAGGPQETQYF.

This clone was observed once. The V call is TRBV19, the J call TRBJ2-3; TRBD1 might be the D (6 bases). V was clipped by 6 bases and J by 2 bases, with 9 bases between them. Germline V lookup: CDR1 LNHDA, CDR2 SQIVND (reference sequence). This CDR3 comprises 13 residues. Here the CDR3 reads CASRAGATDTQYF. The CDR3 region has the DNA TGTGCCAGTAGGGCAGGGGCCACAGATACGCAGTATTTT.

The J gene is TRBJ2-7, the V gene TRBV12-5, with a possible D match to TRBD1 (6 bases). Germline CDR1 is LGHNT and CDR2 is FRNRAP. Trimming left V 1 base short and J 3 bases short, with 16 bases between. The CDR3 runs to 16 residues. CDR3 in amino acids: CASGLASPGHRYEQYF. The CDR3 coding sequence is TGTGCTAGTGGTTTGGCTTCCCCGGGACATCGCTACGAGCAGTACTTC.

Comments on this clone: Different DNA sequences within this sample yield the same CDR3. V usage is TRBV3-1 (or the pseudogene TRBV3-2) and J usage is TRBJ1-5; D is possibly TRBD1 (6 bases). This CDR3 region has 14 residues. V lost 1 base, J lost 3 bases, and 7 bases lay in between. CDR1 LGHDT and CDR2 YNNKEL come from the germline V gene (reference sequence). The CDR3 is CASSQGGHNQPQHF. The CDR3 nucleotides are TGTGCCAGCAGCCAAGGGGGACACAATCAGCCCCAGCATTTT.

J is TRBJ2-3 and V is TRBV28; 7 positions agree with TRBD1. Per the germline V gene, CDR1 is MDHEN and CDR2 is SYDVKM. Germline trimming cut 1 base from V and 2 bases from J; bases unmatched to any gene: 3. The CDR3 sequence is 15 residues long. CDR3 DNA: TGTGCCAGCAGTTTATTGGACAGGACCACAGATACGCAGTATTTT. Encoded protein: CASSLLDRTTDTQYF.

CDR3 DNA sequence: TGTGCCAGTACCCCCTGGCAGGGGGCTACGAACACTGAAGCTTTCTTT. Translation gives CASTPWQGATNTEAFF. This chain joins TRBV19 and TRBJ1-1; 8 nucleotides agree with TRBD1. Germline CDR1 reads LNHDA; CDR2 reads SQIVND (reference sequence). The length of the CDR3 is 16 residues. The J segment lost 1 base and the V segment lost 7 bases, leaving 11 bases of the junction unmatched.

This chain links TRBV4-1 with TRBJ2-3, with 8 nucleotides matching TRBD2. Per the germline V gene, CDR1 is MGHRA and CDR2 is YSYEKL. The CDR3 contains 15 residues. Trimming cost V 0 bases and J 3 bases; bases outside gene matches: 2. The CDR3 reads CASSQEGLGTDTQYF. For the CDR3, the DNA is TGCGCCAGCAGCCAAGAGGGACTAGGGACAGATACGCAGTATTTT.

The chain has TRBV6-5 and TRBJ1-1; no definite D call. The CDR3 is 16 residues long. V shed 0 bases and J shed 2 bases, with 13 bases lying between them. From germline, CDR1 is MNHEY and CDR2 SVGAGI. Written as DNA, the CDR3 is TGTGCCAGCAGTTACTCCGGAGTGGTTGGCAACACTGAAGCTTTCTTT. It translates to CASSYSGVVGNTEAFF.

This clone was counted only a few times. V gene TRBV28 combines with J gene TRBJ1-1; the D gene is possibly TRBD1 (5 bases). Germline V gene data show CDR1 as MDHEN and CDR2 as SYDVKM. Trimming cost V 3 bases and J 9 bases, with 17 bases left between them. This CDR3 spans 14 amino acids. DNA for the CDR3: TGTGCCAGCAGTTTTCGCTCGGTGGGACTTAAAGCTTTCTTT. Amino acid sequence: CASSFRSVGLKAFF.